This is a list of T cell receptor beta chains from one sample in a study of beta chain features in type 1 diabetes. Produced via immunoSEQ multiplex PCR; TCRdb's table is partial and in-frame only. The data contain 350,000 to 450,000 clones, about 15% of them singletons. Sequencing used naive CD4+ T cells from blood. All receptors derive from a man aged 25-45 years in good health. Both conserved end residues are part of each CDR3. Fields, in order: CDR3 DNA, CDR3 protein, clone size, V gene, D gene, J gene. A D gene is named only where the DNA matches it firmly. Only some rows state a clone size, as once, few, many or a class for expanded clones.

TGTGCCAGCTCACCACCGTCAGGCACAGATACGCAGTATTTT CASSPPSGTDTQYF few TRBV18 . TRBJ2-3
TGTGCCAGCAGCCCTAAGGCCGGACAGGCAAACTATGGCTACACCTTC CASSPKAGQANYGYTF few TRBV9 TRBD1 TRBJ1-2
TGTGCCAGCAGCGGACAGGGGGCGAACACCGGGGAGCTGTTTTTT CASSGQGANTGELFF few TRBV9 TRBD1 TRBJ2-2
TGCAGTGCTAGAGGACTCCACGAGCAGTACTTC CSARGLHEQYF few TRBV20-1 . TRBJ2-7
TGTGCCAGCAGCGGACGCTACGAGCAGTACTTC CASSGRYEQYF few TRBV7-2 . TRBJ2-7
TGCGCCAGCAGTTACCCCGGGATGAACTATGGCTACACCTTC CASSYPGMNYGYTF . TRBV5-1 . TRBJ1-2
TGTGCCACCAGCAGAGTAGGTAGGCTAGCGGGAAGCCAGCAGTTCTTC CATSRVGRLAGSQQFF . TRBV15 TRBD2 TRBJ2-1
TGCAGCGTCACCGCTGGGTTCACCTACAATGAGCAGTTCTTC CSVTAGFTYNEQFF . TRBV29-1 . TRBJ2-1
TGTGCCAGCTACCTTGGAGGGGAGGTATACGGCTACACCTTC CASYLGGEVYGYTF few TRBV2 . TRBJ1-2
TGCGTCTGGAGTAGCACAGATACGCAGTATTTT CVWSSTDTQYF few TRBV20-1 . TRBJ2-3
TGTGCCACCCCAGGTTTTCGGACTAGCGGGAGAGGAACAGATACGCAGTATTTT CATPGFRTSGRGTDTQYF . TRBV14 TRBD2 TRBJ2-3
TGCGCCAGCAGCCTAGGGACAGGGGGGAACAATGAGCAGTTCTTC CASSLGTGGNNEQFF few TRBV4-3 TRBD1 TRBJ2-1
TGTGCCAGCAGGCCGGGACGAAGCTCCTACGAGCAGTACTTC CASRPGRSSYEQYF few TRBV27 . TRBJ2-7
TGTGCCTGGAGTGTTTTTCGGGAGGGCCCCAACAATGAGCAGTTCTTC CAWSVFREGPNNEQFF once TRBV30 TRBD2 TRBJ2-1
TGTGCCAGCAGTTGGACGGGACAAAATGAAAAACTGTTTTTT CASSWTGQNEKLFF . TRBV7-9 . TRBJ1-4
TGTGCCTGGAGGGGGAGGGTTTCCTACAATGAGCAGTTCTTC CAWRGRVSYNEQFF few TRBV30 TRBD2 TRBJ2-1
TGTGCCAGCAGTTTAAATCGGTGGAGAGAGACCCAGTACTTC CASSLNRWRETQYF few TRBV27 . TRBJ2-5
TGTGCCAGCAGCTTAGGGACAAGAGATAATTCACCCCTCCACTTT CASSLGTRDNSPLHF few TRBV7-2 . TRBJ1-6
TGTGCCAGCAGCTTAGGGCCTACTATCGGCTACACCTTC CASSLGPTIGYTF . TRBV7-6 . TRBJ1-2
TGCAGTGCTGGACACACCGGGGAGCTGTTTTTT CSAGHTGELFF few TRBV20-1 . TRBJ2-2
TGTGCCAGCAGCTTAGCGGGGGCCGGAGATACGCAGTATTTT CASSLAGAGDTQYF few TRBV7-2 . TRBJ2-3
TGTGCCTGGGATTCACTTGGCACAGATACGCAGTATTTT CAWDSLGTDTQYF few TRBV30 . TRBJ2-3
TGTGCCAGTAGCAAGGGTCGACCTAGCACAGATACGCAGTATTTT CASSKGRPSTDTQYF . TRBV9 . TRBJ2-3
TGCGCCAGCAGGTACAGGGTTAGCACAGATACGCAGTATTTT CASRYRVSTDTQYF few TRBV4-1 . TRBJ2-3
TGTGCCAGCAGCCAAGATCGGAGAACAGGGGGCTCCTACAATGAGCAGTTCTTC CASSQDRRTGGSYNEQFF few TRBV14 TRBD1 TRBJ2-1
TGTGCCATCAGTGAGTCTCGGTGGGGTAGAAACATTCAGTACTTC CAISESRWGRNIQYF . TRBV10-3 . TRBJ2-4
TGTGCCAGCACCGGGAGCAGCCACACCGGGGAGCTGTTTTTT CASTGSSHTGELFF few TRBV6-1 . TRBJ2-2
TGCGCCAGCAGCTTGGCACCAGATACGCAGTATTTT CASSLAPDTQYF few TRBV5-1 . TRBJ2-3
TGTGCCAGCTCACCACAGGGAGGCGGAACTGAAGCTTTCTTT CASSPQGGGTEAFF few TRBV18 . TRBJ1-1
TGTGCCAGCAGCTTAGTGGGACAGAACACTGAAGCTTTCTTT CASSLVGQNTEAFF few TRBV11-2 . TRBJ1-1
TGTGCCAGCATCTCAGGACTCCAGGATACGCAGTATTTT CASISGLQDTQYF . TRBV2 . TRBJ2-3
TGTGCCAGCAGCCTAAGGACAGGGGGAGTAGATACGCAGTATTTT CASSLRTGGVDTQYF few TRBV5-4 TRBD1 TRBJ2-3
TGTGCCAGCAGACGGACAGGGATGGGGCCCCAAGGCTACACCTTC CASRRTGMGPQGYTF . TRBV2 TRBD1 TRBJ1-2
TGTGCCAGCCGATACAGGGATACCGGGGAGCTGTTTTTT CASRYRDTGELFF few TRBV27 . TRBJ2-2
TGCAGCGTTAGGGACAGGGGATTAGCCAAAAACATTCAGTACTTC CSVRDRGLAKNIQYF . TRBV29-1 TRBD1 TRBJ2-4